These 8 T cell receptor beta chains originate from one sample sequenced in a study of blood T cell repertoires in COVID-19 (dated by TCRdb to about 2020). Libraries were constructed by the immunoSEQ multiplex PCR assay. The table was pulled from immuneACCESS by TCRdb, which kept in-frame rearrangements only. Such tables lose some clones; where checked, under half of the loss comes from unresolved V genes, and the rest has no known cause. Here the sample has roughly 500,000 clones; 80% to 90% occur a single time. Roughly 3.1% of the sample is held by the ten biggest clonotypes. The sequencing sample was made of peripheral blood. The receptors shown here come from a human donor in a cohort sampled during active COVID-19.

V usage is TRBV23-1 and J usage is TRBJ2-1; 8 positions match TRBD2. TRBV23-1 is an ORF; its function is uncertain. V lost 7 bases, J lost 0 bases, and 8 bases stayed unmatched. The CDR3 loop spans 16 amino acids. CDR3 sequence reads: CASTQTSASSYNEQFF. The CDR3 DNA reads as TGCGCCAGCACCCAGACTAGCGCGAGCTCCTACAATGAGCAGTTCTTC.

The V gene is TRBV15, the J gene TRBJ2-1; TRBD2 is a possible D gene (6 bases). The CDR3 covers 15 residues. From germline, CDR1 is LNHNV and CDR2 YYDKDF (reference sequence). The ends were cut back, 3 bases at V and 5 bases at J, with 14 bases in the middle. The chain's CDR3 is CATSRGGNGHNEQFF. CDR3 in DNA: TGTGCCACCAGCAGGGGAGGTAACGGCCACAATGAGCAGTTCTTC.

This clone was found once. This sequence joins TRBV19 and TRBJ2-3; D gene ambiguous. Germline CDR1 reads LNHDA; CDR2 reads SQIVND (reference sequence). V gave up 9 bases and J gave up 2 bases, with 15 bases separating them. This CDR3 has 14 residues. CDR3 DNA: TGTGCCAGCGGTGAAGTCGGTCTCACAGATACGCAGTATTTT. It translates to CASGEVGLTDTQYF. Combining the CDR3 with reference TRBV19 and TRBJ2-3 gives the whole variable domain DGGITQSPKYLFRKEGQNVTLSCEQNLNHDAMYWYRQDPGQGLRLIYYSQIVNDFQKGDIAEGYSVSREKKESFPLTVTSAQKNPTAFYLCASGEVGLTDTQYFGPGTRLTVL.

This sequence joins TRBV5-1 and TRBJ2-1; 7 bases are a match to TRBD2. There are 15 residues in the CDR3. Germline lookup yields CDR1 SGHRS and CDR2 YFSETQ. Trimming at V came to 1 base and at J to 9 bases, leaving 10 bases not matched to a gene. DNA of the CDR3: TGCGCCAGCAGCTTGTCCGTGGGAGGGAATGCTGAGCAGTTCTTC. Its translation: CASSLSVGGNAEQFF.

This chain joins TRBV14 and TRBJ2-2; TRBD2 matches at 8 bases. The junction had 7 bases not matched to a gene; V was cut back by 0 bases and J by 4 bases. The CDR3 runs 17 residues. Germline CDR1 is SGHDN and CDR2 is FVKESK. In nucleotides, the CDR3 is TGTGCCAGCAGCCAAGAGCCGGGAGGGCCTGGCACCGGGGAGCTGTTTTTT. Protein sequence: CASSQEPGGPGTGELFF.

CDR3 loop: CASSLELAGAAWQFF. In DNA form, the CDR3 reads TGCGCCAGCAGCCTCGAGCTAGCGGGGGCCGCGTGGCAGTTCTTC. The chain is built from TRBV5-1 and TRBJ2-1; 10 bases agree with TRBD2. The trim removed 4 bases at V and 12 bases at J, leaving 13 bases unmatched. Germline CDR1 and CDR2: SGHRS and YFSETQ. The CDR3 has 15 residues.

DNA of the CDR3: TGTGCCAGCAGCTTGTTGTTGACAGCGGGAAGGATGAACACTGAAGCTTTCTTT. It specifies CASSLLLTAGRMNTEAFF. The chain joins TRBV5-4 to TRBJ1-1; tentatively, D is TRBD1 (5 bases). CDR1 is SGHNT, CDR2 YYREEE, per germline (reference sequence). The CDR3 runs to 18 residues. V lost 1 base and J lost 0, with 19 bases in between.

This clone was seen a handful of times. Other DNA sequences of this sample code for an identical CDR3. The CDR3 bases are TGCAGCGTAAGACTAGCGGGCTACGAGCAGTACTTC. Its protein product is CSVRLAGYEQYF. This chain joins TRBV29-1 and TRBJ2-7; TRBD2 agrees at 10 bases. CDR1 and CDR2 (germline): SQVTM, ANQGSEA. J gave up 3 bases and V 6 bases, and 2 bases lay outside the gene matches. The CDR3 sequence is 12 residues long.